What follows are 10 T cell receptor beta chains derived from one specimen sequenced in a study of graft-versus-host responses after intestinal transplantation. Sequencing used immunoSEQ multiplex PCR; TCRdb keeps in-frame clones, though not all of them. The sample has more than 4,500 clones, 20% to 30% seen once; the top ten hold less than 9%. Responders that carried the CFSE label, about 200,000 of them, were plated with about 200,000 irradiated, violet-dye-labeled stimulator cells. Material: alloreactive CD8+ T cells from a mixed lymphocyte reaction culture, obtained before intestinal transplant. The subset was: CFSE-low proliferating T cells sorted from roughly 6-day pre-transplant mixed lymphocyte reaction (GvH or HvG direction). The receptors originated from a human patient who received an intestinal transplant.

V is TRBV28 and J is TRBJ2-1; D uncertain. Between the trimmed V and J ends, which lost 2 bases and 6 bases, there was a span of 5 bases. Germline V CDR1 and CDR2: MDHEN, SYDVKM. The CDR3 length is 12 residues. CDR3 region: CASSLRSNEQFF. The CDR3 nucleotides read TGTGCCAGCAGTTTAAGGTCCAATGAGCAGTTCTTC. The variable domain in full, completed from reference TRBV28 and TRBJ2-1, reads DVKVTQSSRYLVKRTGEKVFLECVQDMDHENMFWYRQDPGLGLRLIYFSYDVKMKEKGDIPEGYSVSREKKERFSLILESASTNQTSMYLCASSLRSNEQFFGPGTRLTVL.

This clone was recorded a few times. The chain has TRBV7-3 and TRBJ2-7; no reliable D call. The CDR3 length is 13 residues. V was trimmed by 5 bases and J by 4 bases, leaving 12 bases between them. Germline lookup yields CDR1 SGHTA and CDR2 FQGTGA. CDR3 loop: CASSTGIGYEQYF. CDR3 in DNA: TGTGCCAGCAGCACCGGTATCGGATACGAGCAGTACTTC.

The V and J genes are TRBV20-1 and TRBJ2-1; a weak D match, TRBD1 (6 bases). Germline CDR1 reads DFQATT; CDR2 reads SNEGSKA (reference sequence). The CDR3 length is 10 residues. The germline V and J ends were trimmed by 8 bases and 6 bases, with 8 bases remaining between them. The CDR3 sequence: CSQGRNEQFF. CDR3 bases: TGCAGTCAGGGGCGCAATGAGCAGTTCTTC.

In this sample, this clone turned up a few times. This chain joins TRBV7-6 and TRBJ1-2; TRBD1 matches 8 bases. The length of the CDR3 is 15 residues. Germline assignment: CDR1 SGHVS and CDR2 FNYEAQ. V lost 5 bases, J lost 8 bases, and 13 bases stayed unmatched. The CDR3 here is CASSPFGQGLLGYTF. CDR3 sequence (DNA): TGTGCCAGCAGCCCTTTTGGACAGGGCCTGCTGGGCTACACCTTC.

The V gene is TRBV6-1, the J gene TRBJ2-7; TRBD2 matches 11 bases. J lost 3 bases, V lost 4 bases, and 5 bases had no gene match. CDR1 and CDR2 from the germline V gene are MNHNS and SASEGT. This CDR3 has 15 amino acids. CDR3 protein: CASSVTSGIIYEQYF. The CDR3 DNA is TGTGCCAGCAGTGTGACTAGCGGGATTATCTACGAGCAGTACTTC.

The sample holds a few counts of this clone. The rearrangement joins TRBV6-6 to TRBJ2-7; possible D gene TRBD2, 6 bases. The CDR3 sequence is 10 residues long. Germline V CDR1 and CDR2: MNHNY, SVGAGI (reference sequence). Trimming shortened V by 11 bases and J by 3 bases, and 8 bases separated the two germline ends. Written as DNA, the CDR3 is TGTGCCGTCGGGGGCTACGAGCAGTACTTC. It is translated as CAVGGYEQYF.

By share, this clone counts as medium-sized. The CDR3 loop is CASSLGQGAYEQYF. The DNA for the CDR3 is TGCGCCAGCAGCCTGGGACAGGGGGCCTACGAGCAGTACTTC. This chain connects TRBV4-1 to TRBJ2-7, with 11 bases fitting TRBD1. There are 14 residues in the CDR3. Germline CDR1 reads MGHRA; CDR2 reads YSYEKL. The ends lost 4 bases at V and 2 bases at J; junction bases unmatched: 1.

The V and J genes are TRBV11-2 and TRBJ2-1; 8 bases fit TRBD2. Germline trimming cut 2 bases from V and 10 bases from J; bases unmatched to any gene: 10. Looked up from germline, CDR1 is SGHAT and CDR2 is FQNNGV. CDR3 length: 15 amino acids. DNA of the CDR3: TGTGCCAGCAGCTTAACTACCCAACCTAGCGGGGAGCAGTTCTTC. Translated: CASSLTTQPSGEQFF.

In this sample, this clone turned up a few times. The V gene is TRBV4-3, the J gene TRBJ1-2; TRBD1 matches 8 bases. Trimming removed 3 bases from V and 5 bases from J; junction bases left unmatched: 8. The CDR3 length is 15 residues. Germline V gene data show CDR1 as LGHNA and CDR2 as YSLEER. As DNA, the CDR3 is TGCGCCAGCAGCCACCTGGGACAGGAATTATATGGCTACACCTTC. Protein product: CASSHLGQELYGYTF.

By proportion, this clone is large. CDR3 bases: TGTGCCAGCTCACTTGCCCCGACAGGCTACGAGCAGTACTTC. Translated: CASSLAPTGYEQYF. V is TRBV18 and J is TRBJ2-7, with D possibly TRBD1 on 6 matching bases. The CDR3 has 14 residues. V was shortened by 4 bases and J by 3 bases, with 13 bases between the two germline ends. Germline lookup yields CDR1 KGHSH and CDR2 LQKENI.